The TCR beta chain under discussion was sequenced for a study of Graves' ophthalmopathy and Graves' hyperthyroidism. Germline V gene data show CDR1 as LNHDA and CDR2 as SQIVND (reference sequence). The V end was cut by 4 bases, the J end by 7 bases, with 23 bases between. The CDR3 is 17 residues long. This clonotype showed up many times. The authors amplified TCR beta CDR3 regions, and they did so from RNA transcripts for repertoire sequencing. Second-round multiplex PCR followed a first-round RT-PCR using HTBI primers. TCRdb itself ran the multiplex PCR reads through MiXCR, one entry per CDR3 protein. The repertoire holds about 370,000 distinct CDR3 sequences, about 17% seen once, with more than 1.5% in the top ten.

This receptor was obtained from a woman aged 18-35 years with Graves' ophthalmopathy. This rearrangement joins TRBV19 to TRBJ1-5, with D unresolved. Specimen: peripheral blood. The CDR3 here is CASSRGYEGRGNQPQHF. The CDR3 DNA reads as TGTGCCAGTAGTAGGGGTTACGAGGGCCGGGGAAACCAGCCCCAGCATTTT.